Given below is one TCR beta chain in context. Its antigen is not known. At cycle 4 day 1, cycle 7 day 1, and baseline, blood was sampled. This entry is derived from a study of OX40 agonist ivuxolimab in advanced cancers. Profiling relied on immunoSEQ multiplex PCR, and the TCRdb table lists in-frame clones only, not all of them. The sample consists of over 30,000 clones, about nine tenths of them appearing once. General study results and limits: Fewer expanded clones were found on average in CD4+ than in CD8+ T cells.

V was clipped by 3 bases and J by 2 bases; unmatched bases: 6. The CDR3 totals 15 residues. The V gene's germline CDR1 is SNHLY and CDR2 FYNNEI. This receptor was identified in an adult with an advanced solid tumor such as melanoma, head and neck, liver or kidney cancer. The V call is TRBV2, the J call TRBJ2-7; 8 bases are a match to TRBD2. Source: CD4+ or CD8+ T cells sorted from blood, taken in a trial of the OX40 agonist ivuxolimab. The CDR3 loop is CASSDGPGGTYEQYF. As DNA, the CDR3 is TGTGCCAGCAGTGATGGGCCGGGGGGGACCTACGAGCAGTACTTC. Full variable domain (remainder filled in from reference TRBV2 and TRBJ2-7): EPEVTQTPSHQVTQMGQEVILRCVPISNHLYFYWYRQILGQKVEFLVSFYNNEISEKSEIFDDQFSVERPDGSNFTLKIRSTKLEDSAMYFCASSDGPGGTYEQYFGPGTRLTVT.